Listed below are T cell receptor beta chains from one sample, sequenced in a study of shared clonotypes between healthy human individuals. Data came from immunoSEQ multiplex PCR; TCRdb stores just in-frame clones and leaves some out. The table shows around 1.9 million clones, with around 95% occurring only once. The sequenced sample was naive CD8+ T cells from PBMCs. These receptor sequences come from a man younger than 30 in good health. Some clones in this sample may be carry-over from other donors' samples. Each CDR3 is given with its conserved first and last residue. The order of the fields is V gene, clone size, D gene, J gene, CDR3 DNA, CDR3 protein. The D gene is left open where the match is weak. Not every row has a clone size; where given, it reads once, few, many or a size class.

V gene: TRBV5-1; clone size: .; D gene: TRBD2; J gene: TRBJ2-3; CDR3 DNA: TGCGCCAGCAGCTACCCGACTAGCGGGGGCCCCTATCCCCACACTGATACGCAGTATTTT; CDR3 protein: CASSYPTSGGPYPHTDTQYF
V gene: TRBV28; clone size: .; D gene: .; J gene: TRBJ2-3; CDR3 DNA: TGTGCCAGCAGTTACGGCACAGATACGCAGTATTTT; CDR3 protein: CASSYGTDTQYF
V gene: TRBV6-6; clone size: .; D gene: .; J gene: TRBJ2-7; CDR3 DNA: TGTGCCAGCAGTTACTCGTTAAGCTACGAGCAGTACTTC; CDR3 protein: CASSYSLSYEQYF
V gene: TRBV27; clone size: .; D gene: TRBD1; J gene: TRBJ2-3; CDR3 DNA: TGTGCCAGCAGTTTACTCCGAGCCACAGGGGGCACAGATACGCAGTATTTT; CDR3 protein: CASSLLRATGGTDTQYF
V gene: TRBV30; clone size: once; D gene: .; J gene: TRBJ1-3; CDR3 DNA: TGTGCCTGGAGTTCCGAGGACAGCTCTGGAAACACCATATATTTT; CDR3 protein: CAWSSEDSSGNTIYF
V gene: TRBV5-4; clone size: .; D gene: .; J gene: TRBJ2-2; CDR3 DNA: TGTGCCAGCAGCTTGTTTACAGGGAACACCGGGGAGCTGTTTTTT; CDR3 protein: CASSLFTGNTGELFF
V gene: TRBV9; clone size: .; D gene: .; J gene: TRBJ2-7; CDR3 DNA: TGTGCCAGCAGCTCCCCGACTAGTTACGAGCAGTACTTC; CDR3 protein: CASSSPTSYEQYF
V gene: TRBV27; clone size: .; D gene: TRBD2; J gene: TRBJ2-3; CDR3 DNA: TGTGCCAGCAGTCTCCGGACTAGTTTAGGCTCAGATACGCAGTATTTT; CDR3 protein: CASSLRTSLGSDTQYF
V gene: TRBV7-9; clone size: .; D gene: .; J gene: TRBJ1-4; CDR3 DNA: TGTGCCAGCAGCTTAGGGGAGGCGGAGCGGGGAAAACTGTTTTTT; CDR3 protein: CASSLGEAERGKLFF
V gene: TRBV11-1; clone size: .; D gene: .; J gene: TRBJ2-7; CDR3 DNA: TGTGCCAGCAGCACGAGAAGGCAGAATCACGAGCAGTACTTC; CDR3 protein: CASSTRRQNHEQYF
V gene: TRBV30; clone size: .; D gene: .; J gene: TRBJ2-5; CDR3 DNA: TGTGCCTGGAGTGAGCTGTCGGAGACCCAGTACTTC; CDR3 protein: CAWSELSETQYF
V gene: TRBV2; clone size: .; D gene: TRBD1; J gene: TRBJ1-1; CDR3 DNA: TGTGCCACCAGACCGGGACAGGGGTTCACTGAAGCTTTCTTT; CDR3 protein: CATRPGQGFTEAFF
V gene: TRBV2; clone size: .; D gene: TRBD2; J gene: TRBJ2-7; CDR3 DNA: TGTGCCAGCACGGGGGGTAGCGGCTACGAGCAGTACTTC; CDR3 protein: CASTGGSGYEQYF
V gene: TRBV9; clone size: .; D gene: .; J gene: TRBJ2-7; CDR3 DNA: TGTGCCAGCAGCGTCCTCGGGACAACCTACGAGCAGTACTTC; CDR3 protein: CASSVLGTTYEQYF
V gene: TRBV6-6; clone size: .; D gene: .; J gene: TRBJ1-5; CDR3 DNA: TGTGCCAGCAGTTACGAGGAGAGCAATCAGCCCCAGCATTTT; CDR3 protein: CASSYEESNQPQHF
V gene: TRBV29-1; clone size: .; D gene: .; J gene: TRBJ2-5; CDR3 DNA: TGCAGCGCCGAACGGGGGTACCAAGAGACCCAGTACTTC; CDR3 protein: CSAERGYQETQYF
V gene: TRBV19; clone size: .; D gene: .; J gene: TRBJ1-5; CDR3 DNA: TGTGCCAGTAGTATCCGACAGGGCAATCAGCCCCAGCATTTT; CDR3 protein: CASSIRQGNQPQHF